This entry features one T cell receptor (beta chain) sequence. This entry comes from a study of cytomegalovirus exposure and HLA in healthy donors. PCR involved 60 Vbeta and 13 Jbeta primers. Some clones are missing from TCRdb's copy, which holds only in-frame ones; the method was immunoSEQ multiplex PCR. Of fewer than 120,000 clones in the sample, approximately 80% were seen once. The CDR3 consists of 16 residues. The ends lost 6 bases at V and 1 base at J; junction bases unmatched: 9. Per germline, CDR1 ENHRY and CDR2 SYGVKD. The rearrangement joins TRBV10-3 to TRBJ2-3, with TRBD2 identical over 8 bases. The source material was PBMCs. This clonotype originated in a man aged 25-45 years in good health and CMV-seropositive. CDR3 protein: CAIRPGGAEGTDTQYF. CDR3 DNA sequence: TGTGCCATCAGACCCGGGGGGGCCGAAGGCACAGATACGCAGTATTTT.